This entry lists 20 T cell receptor beta chains sequenced from one sample in a study of cytomegalovirus exposure and HLA in healthy donors. PCR involved 60 Vbeta and 13 Jbeta primers. The table came from immunoSEQ multiplex PCR; TCRdb's copy has only in-frame clones and leaves some out. The repertoire includes under 200,000 clones, about 81% of them detected once, and roughly 0.8% sits in the top ten. Sequences were obtained from PBMCs. The receptors derive from a woman aged 18 to 35 in good health and CMV-seronegative.

The chain employs TRBV5-1 and TRBJ2-7; D is uncertain. Germline V gene sequence: CDR1 SGHRS, CDR2 YFSETQ. V dropped 0 bases and J dropped 5 bases, with 6 bases sitting between them. This CDR3 comprises 12 residues. The CDR3 coding sequence is TGCGCCAGCAGCTTGGACAGCAACGAGCAGTACTTC. It yields the protein CASSLDSNEQYF.

The chain couples TRBV6-5 to TRBJ1-1, with a tentative D call TRBD1 (6 bases). V lost 10 bases to trimming and J lost 0 bases, with 12 bases between them. CDR1 and CDR2 from the germline V gene are MNHEY and SVGAGI. The CDR3 is 13 residues long. CDR3 coding DNA: TGTGCCATACAGGGATCCGTGAACACTGAAGCTTTCTTT. This codes for CAIQGSVNTEAFF.

This clone showed up just a few times. J is TRBJ1-2 and V is TRBV6-5; tentative D call: TRBD1 (6 bases). This CDR3 has 14 residues. Trimming took 4 bases from V and 8 from J, leaving 17 bases between them. Per the germline V gene, CDR1 is MNHEY and CDR2 is SVGAGI. The CDR3, as DNA: TGTGCCAGCAGTTCCCCCCTGGGGGCGGGCGGCTACACCTTC. Protein: CASSSPLGAGGYTF.

The chain uses TRBV6-1 and TRBJ2-5, with a tentative D call TRBD1 (6 bases). CDR1 and CDR2 from the germline V gene are MNHNS and SASEGT. V shed 4 bases and J shed 2 bases, with 14 bases lying between them. The CDR3 extends over 15 amino acids. The CDR3 sequence: CASSAGQGPQETQYF. CDR3 bases: TGTGCCAGCAGTGCGGGACAAGGGCCGCAAGAGACCCAGTACTTC.

This clone appeared a few times. V and J are TRBV6-6 and TRBJ1-1, with a tentative D call TRBD1 (5 bases). Trimming took off 4 bases at V and 2 bases at J, with 14 bases between the two ends. The germline V gene encodes CDR1 MNHNY and CDR2 SVGAGI (reference sequence). CDR3 length: 15 residues. Here the CDR3 DNA reads TGTGCCAGCAGTTCCTTCAGGGATGGTAACACTGAAGCTTTCTTT. As protein: CASSSFRDGNTEAFF.

This rearrangement joins TRBV28 to TRBJ2-7, with D perhaps matching TRBD2 (5 bases). The CDR3 sequence is 15 residues long. Looked up from germline, CDR1 is MDHEN and CDR2 is SYDVKM. The V and J ends lost 2 bases and 0 bases respectively, with 11 bases between them. The CDR3 loop is CASSLGIDYSYEQYF. The CDR3 DNA follows: TGTGCCAGCAGTTTAGGAATTGACTACTCCTACGAGCAGTACTTC. Supplemented by reference TRBV28 and TRBJ2-7, the full variable domain reads DVKVTQSSRYLVKRTGEKVFLECVQDMDHENMFWYRQDPGLGLRLIYFSYDVKMKEKGDIPEGYSVSREKKERFSLILESASTNQTSMYLCASSLGIDYSYEQYFGPGTRLTVT.

This chain uses TRBV7-8 with TRBJ2-1, with D maybe TRBD1 (5 bases). The V and J ends lost 0 bases and 10 bases respectively, with 10 bases between them. Per germline, CDR1 SGHVS and CDR2 FQNEAQ. The CDR3 is made up of 13 amino acids. The CDR3 DNA sequence: TGTGCCAGCAGCTTAGCCGACAGAGACGAGCAGTTCTTC. Translated, it gives CASSLADRDEQFF.

The rearrangement uses TRBV7-5 and TRBJ1-2; the table assigns TRBD1, which was not confirmed against the DNA. TRBV7-5 represents a pseudogene. The CDR3 sequence is 16 residues long. The CDR3 reads CVRSLGGRAGDYGYTF. The CDR3 coding sequence is TGTGTCAGAAGCTTAGGAGGTCGAGCAGGGGACTATGGCTACACCTTC.

The chain carries TRBV5-1 and TRBJ1-3; D gene ambiguous. This CDR3 region has 17 residues. The V gene lost 3 bases and the J gene lost 0 bases, with 16 bases spanning the gap. Germline-derived CDR1 and CDR2 are SGHRS and YFSETQ. In DNA, the CDR3 is TGCGCCAGCAGCTACGATGGTGGCCAGTACTCTGGAAACACCATATATTTT. As protein: CASSYDGGQYSGNTIYF.

V and J are TRBV7-9 and TRBJ2-1; TRBD2 might be the D (6 bases). The CDR3 runs to 14 residues. Looked up from germline, CDR1 is SEHNR and CDR2 is FQNEAQ (reference sequence). V gave up 1 base and J gave up 4 bases, with 8 bases separating them. The CDR3 DNA is TGTGCCAGCAGCTTAGAAAGCGGGTACAATGAGCAGTTCTTC. Translating gives CASSLESGYNEQFF. The full variable domain, with the rest looked up from reference TRBV7-9 and TRBJ2-1, is DTGVSQNPRHKITKRGQNVTFRCDPISEHNRLYWYRQTLGQGPEFLTYFQNEAQLEKSRLLSDRFSAERPKGSFSTLEIQRTEQGDSAMYLCASSLESGYNEQFFGPGTRLTVL.

The chain joins TRBV6-5 to TRBJ2-5, with a tentative D call TRBD1 (5 bases). The CDR3 sequence is 13 residues long. Trimming took off 5 bases at V and 4 bases at J, with 11 bases between the two ends. The germline V gene encodes CDR1 MNHEY and CDR2 SVGAGI. CDR3 sequence: CASSVRGAETQYF. CDR3 nucleotides: TGTGCCAGCAGTGTAAGGGGCGCAGAGACCCAGTACTTC.

J is TRBJ2-1 and V is TRBV27; possible D gene TRBD2, 5 bases. CDR3 length: 13 residues. Trimming removed 3 bases at V and 4 bases at J, with 7 bases between. The V gene's germline CDR1 is MNHEY and CDR2 SMNVEV (reference sequence). CDR3 bases: TGTGCCAGCAGTTTCGGGATATACAATGAGCAGTTCTTC. This encodes CASSFGIYNEQFF.

V is TRBV11-3 and J is TRBJ2-7; D uncertain. Trimming removed 0 bases at V and 10 bases at J, with 13 bases between. Germline V gene sequence: CDR1 SGHNT, CDR2 YENEEA. The CDR3 extends over 13 amino acids. CDR3 nucleotide sequence: TGTGCCAGCAGCTTAGAGAGGTGGAGCCGACAGTACTTC. Protein sequence: CASSLERWSRQYF.

V usage is TRBV27 and J usage is TRBJ1-5; 8 bases align to TRBD1. Germline assignment: CDR1 MNHEY and CDR2 SMNVEV (reference sequence). This CDR3 is 14 amino acids long. The junction had 7 bases not matched to a gene; V was cut back by 8 bases and J by 4 bases. The CDR3 reads CASGGQGGNQPQHF. The CDR3 DNA sequence: TGTGCCAGCGGCGGACAGGGCGGAAATCAGCCCCAGCATTTT.

V and J are TRBV30 and TRBJ2-3, with a tentative D call TRBD2 (6 bases). The CDR3 contains 16 residues. The V end lost 3 bases, the J end lost 1 base, and 17 bases lay between the germline ends. The germline gives CDR1 GTSNPN, CDR2 SVGIG (reference sequence). In DNA, the CDR3 is TGTGCCTGGAGCGCCGGGACTCCCTCCCGCACAGATACGCAGTATTTT. This encodes CAWSAGTPSRTDTQYF.

This clone is a singleton in its sample. The rearrangement links TRBV6-1 to TRBJ1-1; D not resolved. Germline values: CDR1 MNHNS, CDR2 SASEGT. This CDR3 has 15 residues. The ends were cut back, 6 bases at V and 1 base at J, with 15 bases in the middle. The CDR3 DNA is TGTGCCAGCAGAGCGGGCTGGGGAGGGAACACTGAAGCTTTCTTT. This codes for CASRAGWGGNTEAFF.

The chain recombines TRBV19 with TRBJ1-5; 7 nucleotides line up with TRBD1. J lost 4 bases, V lost 5 bases, and 5 bases had no gene match. Germline-derived CDR1 and CDR2 are LNHDA and SQIVND (reference sequence). This CDR3 is built from 14 residues. CDR3 in amino acids: CASSSQGENQPQHF. Here the CDR3 DNA reads TGTGCCAGTAGTTCCCAGGGGGAGAATCAGCCCCAGCATTTT.

The chain recombines TRBV29-1 with TRBJ1-1; 8 nucleotides align to TRBD1. CDR3 length equals 13 residues. V was clipped by 6 bases and J by 3 bases; unmatched bases: 6. CDR1 and CDR2 (germline): SQVTM, ANQGSEA. CDR3 nucleotides: TGCAGCGTGTCCAGGGGGCTAGACACTGAAGCTTTCTTT. Its translation is CSVSRGLDTEAFF.

V usage is TRBV7-9 and J usage is TRBJ2-1, with 10 bases matching TRBD1. Germline V gene sequence: CDR1 SEHNR, CDR2 FQNEAQ (reference sequence). The CDR3 has 16 amino acids. V lost 4 bases, J lost 8 bases, and 11 bases stayed unmatched. The CDR3 bases are TGTGCCAGCAGCTGGCCGGGACAGGGGTTGAATGATGAGCAGTTCTTC. It yields the protein CASSWPGQGLNDEQFF.

The chain has TRBV27 and TRBJ2-2; D gene uncertain. CDR3 length: 17 residues. Trimming shortened V by 0 bases and J by 1 base, and 12 bases separated the two germline ends. CDR1 and CDR2 from the germline V gene are MNHEY and SMNVEV (reference sequence). The CDR3 DNA sequence: TGTGCCAGCAGTTTATCTTTCCCCCGTTTGAACACCGGGGAGCTGTTTTTT. The encoded protein is CASSLSFPRLNTGELFF.